The rows below give T cell receptor beta chains drawn from one sample of a study of Graves' ophthalmopathy and Graves' hyperthyroidism. Using its own MiXCR run on the multiplex PCR reads, TCRdb lists one record per CDR3 protein. The data show hundreds of thousands of distinct CDR3 sequences, roughly 20% seen once. The specimen sequenced was peripheral blood. All receptors come from a woman between 18 and 29 years old with stable Graves' hyperthyroidism. Some clones in this sample may be carry-over from other donors' samples. Both conserved end residues are part of each CDR3. The order of the fields is D gene, J gene, V gene, clone size, CDR3 DNA, CDR3 protein. D genes are given only for firm matches. Rows may omit the clone size; those that give it use once, few, many or a size class.

TRBD2	TRBJ2-7	TRBV28	many	TGTGCCAGCAGTAGAGCGGGACCCTACGAGCAGTACTTC	CASSRAGPYEQYF
.	TRBJ1-6	TRBV3-1	.	TGTGCCAGCAGCCATGGCAGGGAGGGTTGGTCCTATAATTCACCCCTCCACTTT	CASSHGREGWSYNSPLHF
TRBD2	TRBJ2-7	TRBV5-1	.	TGCGCCAGCAGCTTGAGTAGCGGGGATGCCTACGAGCAGTACTTC	CASSLSSGDAYEQYF
TRBD1	TRBJ1-6	TRBV6-1	few	TGTGCCAGCAGAAACCGTCAGACAGGGCCGAGTTCACCCCTCCACTTT	CASRNRQTGPSSPLHF
TRBD1	TRBJ1-3	TRBV11-2	many	TGTGCCAGCAGCTTACCCCAGGGGGCCTCTGGAAACACCATATATTTT	CASSLPQGASGNTIYF
.	TRBJ2-7	TRBV29-1	many	TGCAGCGCGCAGGGACCGGCCTACGAGCAGTACTTC	CSAQGPAYEQYF
.	TRBJ2-2	TRBV2	.	TGTGCCAGCAGTTGGCAGGGGGGAGGAAACACCGGGGAGCTGTTTTTT	CASSWQGGGNTGELFF
.	TRBJ1-5	TRBV12-3/TRBV12-4	many	TGTGCCAGCAGTTCGACAGGGCCCCAGCATTTT	CASSSTGPQHF
.	TRBJ2-7	TRBV28	few	TGTGCCAGCAGTTTATTGGGCAGGGGCTACGAGCAGTACTTC	CASSLLGRGYEQYF
.	TRBJ2-7	TRBV12-3/TRBV12-4	few	TGTGCCAGCAGCCGCTCGACAGGGACTTTTAACGAGCAGTACTTC	CASSRSTGTFNEQYF
TRBD1	TRBJ2-5	TRBV27	.	TGTGCCAGCAGTTTATCAAGACAGGGGGAGACCCAGTACTTC	CASSLSRQGETQYF
.	TRBJ2-5	TRBV6-1	many	TGTGCCAGCAGTGACGAGGGATGGAGAGAGACCCAGTACTTC	CASSDEGWRETQYF
.	TRBJ1-1	TRBV19	.	TGTGCCAGTGTAACAACCGGGGGACTGGGGACTGAAGCTTTCTTT	CASVTTGGLGTEAFF
.	TRBJ2-7	TRBV30	many	TGTGCCTGGAGTGTAGGACCGACCACCTACGAGCAGTACTTC	CAWSVGPTTYEQYF
.	TRBJ1-1	TRBV11-1	many	TGTGCCAGCAGTCGTACACCTTTTGAAGCTTTCTTT	CASSRTPFEAFF
.	TRBJ2-2	TRBV27	few	TGTGCCAGCAGTTGGGGGGGCCTTACCGGGGAGCTGTTTTTT	CASSWGGLTGELFF